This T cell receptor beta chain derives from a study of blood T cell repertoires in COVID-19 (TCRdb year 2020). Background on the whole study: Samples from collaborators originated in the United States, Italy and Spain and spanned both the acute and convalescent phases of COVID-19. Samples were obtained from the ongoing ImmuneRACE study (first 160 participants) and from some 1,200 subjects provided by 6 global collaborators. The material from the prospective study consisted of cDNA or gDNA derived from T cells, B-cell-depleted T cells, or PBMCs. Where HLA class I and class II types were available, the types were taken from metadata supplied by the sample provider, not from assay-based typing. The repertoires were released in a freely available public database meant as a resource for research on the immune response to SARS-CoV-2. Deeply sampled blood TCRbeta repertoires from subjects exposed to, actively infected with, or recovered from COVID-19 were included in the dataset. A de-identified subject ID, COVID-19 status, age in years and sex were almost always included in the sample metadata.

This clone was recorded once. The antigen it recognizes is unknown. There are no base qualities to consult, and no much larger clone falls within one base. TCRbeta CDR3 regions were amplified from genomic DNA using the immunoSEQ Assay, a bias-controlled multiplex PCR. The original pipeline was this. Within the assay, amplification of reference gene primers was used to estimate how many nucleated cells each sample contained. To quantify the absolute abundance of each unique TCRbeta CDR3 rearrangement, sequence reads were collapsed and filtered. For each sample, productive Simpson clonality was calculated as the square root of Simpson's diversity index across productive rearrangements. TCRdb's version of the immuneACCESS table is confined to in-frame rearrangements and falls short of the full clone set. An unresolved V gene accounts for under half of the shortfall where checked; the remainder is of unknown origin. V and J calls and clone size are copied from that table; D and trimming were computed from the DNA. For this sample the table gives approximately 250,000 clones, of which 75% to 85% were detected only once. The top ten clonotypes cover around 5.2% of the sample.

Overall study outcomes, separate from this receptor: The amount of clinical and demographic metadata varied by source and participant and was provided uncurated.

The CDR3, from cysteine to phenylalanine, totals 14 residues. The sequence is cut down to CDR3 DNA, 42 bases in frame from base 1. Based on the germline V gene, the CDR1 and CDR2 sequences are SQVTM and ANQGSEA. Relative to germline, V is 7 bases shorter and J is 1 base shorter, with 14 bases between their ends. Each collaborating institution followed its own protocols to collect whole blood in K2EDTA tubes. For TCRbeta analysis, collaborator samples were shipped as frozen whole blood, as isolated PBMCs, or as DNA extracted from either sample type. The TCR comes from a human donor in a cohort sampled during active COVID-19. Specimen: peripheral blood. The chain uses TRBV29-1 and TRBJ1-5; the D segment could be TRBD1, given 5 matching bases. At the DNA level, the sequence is TGCAGCGGCTCGATAGGGGAAAGCAATCAGCCCCAGCATTTT. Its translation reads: CSGSIGESNQPQHF.